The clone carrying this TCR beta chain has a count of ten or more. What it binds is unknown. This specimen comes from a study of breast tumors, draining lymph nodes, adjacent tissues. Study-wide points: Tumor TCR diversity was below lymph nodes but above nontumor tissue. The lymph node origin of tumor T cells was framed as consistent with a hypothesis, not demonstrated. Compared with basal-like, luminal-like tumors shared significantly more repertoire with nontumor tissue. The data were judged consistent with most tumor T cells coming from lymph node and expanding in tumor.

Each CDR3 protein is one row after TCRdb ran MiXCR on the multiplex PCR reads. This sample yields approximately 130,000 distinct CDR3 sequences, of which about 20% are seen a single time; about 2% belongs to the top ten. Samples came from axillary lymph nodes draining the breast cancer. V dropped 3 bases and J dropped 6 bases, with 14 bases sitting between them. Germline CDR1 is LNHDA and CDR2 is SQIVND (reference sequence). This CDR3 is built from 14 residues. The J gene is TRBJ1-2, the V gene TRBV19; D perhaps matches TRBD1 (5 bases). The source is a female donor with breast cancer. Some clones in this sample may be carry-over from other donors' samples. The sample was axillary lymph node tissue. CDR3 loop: CASSILVTEDGYTF. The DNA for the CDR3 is TGTGCCAGTAGTATCCTCGTGACAGAGGATGGCTACACCTTC. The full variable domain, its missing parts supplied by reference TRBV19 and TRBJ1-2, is DGGITQSPKYLFRKEGQNVTLSCEQNLNHDAMYWYRQDPGQGLRLIYYSQIVNDFQKGDIAEGYSVSREKKESFPLTVTSAQKNPTAFYLCASSILVTEDGYTFGSGTRLTVV.